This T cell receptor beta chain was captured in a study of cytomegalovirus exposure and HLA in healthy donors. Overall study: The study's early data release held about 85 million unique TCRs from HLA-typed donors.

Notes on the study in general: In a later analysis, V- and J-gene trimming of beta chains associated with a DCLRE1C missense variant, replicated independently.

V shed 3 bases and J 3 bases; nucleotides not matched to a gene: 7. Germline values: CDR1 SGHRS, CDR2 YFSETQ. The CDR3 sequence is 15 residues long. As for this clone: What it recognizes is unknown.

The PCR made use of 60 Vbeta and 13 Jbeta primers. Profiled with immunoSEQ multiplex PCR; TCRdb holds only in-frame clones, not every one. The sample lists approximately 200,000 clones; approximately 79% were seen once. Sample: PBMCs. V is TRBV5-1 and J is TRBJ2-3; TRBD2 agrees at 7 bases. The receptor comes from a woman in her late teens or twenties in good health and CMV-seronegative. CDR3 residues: CASSSRGILTDTQYF. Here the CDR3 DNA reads TGCGCCAGCAGCTCGCGGGGGATCCTTACAGATACGCAGTATTTT.